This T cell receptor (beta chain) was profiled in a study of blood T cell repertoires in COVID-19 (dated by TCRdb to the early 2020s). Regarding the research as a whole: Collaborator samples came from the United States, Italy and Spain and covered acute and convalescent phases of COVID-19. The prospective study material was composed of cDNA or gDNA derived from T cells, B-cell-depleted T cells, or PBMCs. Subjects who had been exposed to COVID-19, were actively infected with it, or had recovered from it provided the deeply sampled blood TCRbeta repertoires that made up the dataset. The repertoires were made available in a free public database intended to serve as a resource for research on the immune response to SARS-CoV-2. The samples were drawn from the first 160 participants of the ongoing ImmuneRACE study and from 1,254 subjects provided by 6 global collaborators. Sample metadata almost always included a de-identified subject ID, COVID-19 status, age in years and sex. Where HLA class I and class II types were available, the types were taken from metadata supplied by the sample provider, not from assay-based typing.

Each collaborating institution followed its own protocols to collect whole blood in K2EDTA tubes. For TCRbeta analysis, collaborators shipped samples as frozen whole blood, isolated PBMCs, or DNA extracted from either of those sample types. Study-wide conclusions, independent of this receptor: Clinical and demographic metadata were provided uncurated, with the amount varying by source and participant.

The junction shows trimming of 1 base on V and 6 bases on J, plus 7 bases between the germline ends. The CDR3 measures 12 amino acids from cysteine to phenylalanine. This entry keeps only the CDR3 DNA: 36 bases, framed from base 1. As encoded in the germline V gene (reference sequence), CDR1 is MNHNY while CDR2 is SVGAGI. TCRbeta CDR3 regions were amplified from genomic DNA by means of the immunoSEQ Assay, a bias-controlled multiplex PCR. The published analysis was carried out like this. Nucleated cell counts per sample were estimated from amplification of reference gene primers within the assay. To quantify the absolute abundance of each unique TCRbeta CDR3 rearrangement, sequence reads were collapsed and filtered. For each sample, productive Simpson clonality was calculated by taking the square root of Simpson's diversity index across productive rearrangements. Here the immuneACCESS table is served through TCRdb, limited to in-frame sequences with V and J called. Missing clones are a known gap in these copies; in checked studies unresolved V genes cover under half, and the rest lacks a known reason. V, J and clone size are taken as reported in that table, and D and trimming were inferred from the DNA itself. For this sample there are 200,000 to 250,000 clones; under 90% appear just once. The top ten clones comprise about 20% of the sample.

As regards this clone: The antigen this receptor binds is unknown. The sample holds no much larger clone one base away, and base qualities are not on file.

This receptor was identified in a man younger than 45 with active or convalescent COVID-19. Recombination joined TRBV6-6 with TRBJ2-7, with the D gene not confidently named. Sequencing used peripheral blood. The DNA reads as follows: TGTGCCAGCAGTTACTGGCGGTCCGAGCAGTACTTC. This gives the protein CASSYWRSEQYF.